Shown below are 18 T cell receptor beta chains from a single sample sequenced in a study of control samples from healthy donors and cancer patients. Profiling relied on immunoSEQ multiplex PCR, and the TCRdb table lists in-frame clones only, not all of them. This table holds about 55,000 clones, around 95% found once. Sequencing input: blood. The source is a young woman in good health.

This chain connects TRBV19 to TRBJ1-5; no firm D call. With 8 bases removed from V and 4 bases from J, the gap between germline ends came to 12 bases. Germline CDR1 LNHDA, CDR2 SQIVND (reference sequence). This CDR3 comprises 13 residues. CDR3 nucleotide sequence: TGTGCCAGTGCCTCGGACGGGAATCAGCCCCAGCATTTT. Its translation is CASASDGNQPQHF. Variable domain in full (rest from reference TRBV19 and TRBJ1-5): DGGITQSPKYLFRKEGQNVTLSCEQNLNHDAMYWYRQDPGQGLRLIYYSQIVNDFQKGDIAEGYSVSREKKESFPLTVTSAQKNPTAFYLCASASDGNQPQHFGDGTRLSIL.

CDR3 in DNA: TGCGCCAGCACCTACGGCGGAAGGGACGTAGATACGCAGTATTTT. It encodes CASTYGGRDVDTQYF. The rearrangement joins TRBV5-1 to TRBJ2-3; D may correspond to TRBD1 or TRBD2 (5 bases each). The CDR3 totals 15 residues. Germline V lookup: CDR1 SGHRS, CDR2 YFSETQ. V was cut by 6 bases and J by 5 bases, with 19 bases left in between.

This clone was observed once. This chain uses TRBV6-1 with TRBJ2-1, with 10 bases fitting TRBD1. The CDR3 is 16 amino acids. Germline V gene sequence: CDR1 MNHNS, CDR2 SASEGT. Trimming removed 7 bases from V and 7 bases from J; junction bases left unmatched: 13. The CDR3: CASTEARTGGWNEQFF. DNA for the CDR3: TGTGCCAGCACCGAAGCCCGGACAGGGGGATGGAATGAGCAGTTCTTC.

J is TRBJ1-6 and V is TRBV6-2 or TRBV6-3; 7 bases map to TRBD1. This CDR3 region has 12 residues. From germline, CDR1 is MNHEY and CDR2 SVGEGT. Losses at the gene ends were 5 bases for V and 9 bases for J; bases not matched to a gene: 1. CDR3 in DNA: TGTGCCAGCAGTACAGGGGTTTCACCCCTCCACTTT. It encodes CASSTGVSPLHF.

The V call is TRBV24-1, the J call TRBJ2-3, with unresolved D. Germline V gene data show CDR1 as KGHDR and CDR2 as SFDVKD. This CDR3 is 13 amino acids long. V was cut by 4 bases and J by 3 bases, with 7 bases left in between. The CDR3 spells CATSDPGTDTQYF. CDR3 sequence (DNA): TGTGCCACCAGTGACCCTGGGACAGATACGCAGTATTTT.

This chain joins TRBV6-6 and TRBJ1-1; a weak D match, TRBD1 (6 bases). V lost 5 bases to trimming and J lost 4 bases, with 14 bases between them. Germline CDR1 is MNHNY and CDR2 is SVGAGI (reference sequence). The CDR3 extends over 14 amino acids. The CDR3: CASSKQGLGTEAFF. The CDR3 DNA reads as TGTGCCAGCAGTAAACAGGGATTGGGCACTGAAGCTTTCTTT.

V usage is TRBV28 and J usage is TRBJ1-5; no definite D call. Trimming removed 3 bases from V and 7 bases from J, with 13 bases in between. CDR3 length: 14 residues. The germline V gene encodes CDR1 MDHEN and CDR2 SYDVKM. CDR3 residues: CASSFVGSGQPQHF. The CDR3 DNA reads as TGTGCCAGCAGTTTTGTGGGTTCTGGGCAGCCCCAGCATTTT.

This chain connects TRBV4-3 to TRBJ1-2, with D perhaps TRBD1 (5 bases). Germline-derived CDR1 and CDR2 are LGHNA and YSLEER. Trimming stripped 0 bases from V and 7 bases from J, with 12 bases between. The CDR3 is 14 amino acids. The CDR3 DNA reads TGCGCCAGCAGCCAAGATGTCTGGGGGTCTGGCTACACCTTC. Translated: CASSQDVWGSGYTF.

This CDR3 reads CASSGGKGSSTDTQYF. CDR3 nucleotide sequence: TGCGCCAGCAGTGGTGGAAAGGGATCTAGCACAGATACGCAGTATTTT. The gene calls are TRBV10-1 and TRBJ2-3, with D uncertain. The CDR3 extends over 16 amino acids. Looked up from germline, CDR1 is WNHNN and CDR2 is SYGVQD (reference sequence). V was cut by 4 bases and J by 0 bases, with 14 bases left in between.

The chain is built from TRBV4-1 and TRBJ2-7, with D perhaps matching TRBD1 (5 bases). Trimming pared 5 bases from V and 0 bases from J, leaving 14 bases between. This CDR3 comprises 15 residues. Germline assignment: CDR1 MGHRA and CDR2 YSYEKL. The CDR3 reads CASSLQTVTSYEQYF. In nucleotides, the CDR3 is TGCGCCAGCAGCTTGCAGACAGTTACCTCCTACGAGCAGTACTTC.

The rearrangement uses TRBV6-4 and TRBJ1-6; D is undetermined. Germline V gene data show CDR1 as MRHNA and CDR2 as SNTAGT. Trimming removed 0 bases at V and 7 bases at J, with 10 bases between. This CDR3 is built from 15 residues. CDR3 DNA: TGTGCCAGCAGTGACTCCACAGCTCCGAATTCACCCCTCCACTTT. Encoded protein: CASSDSTAPNSPLHF.

The chain links TRBV18 to TRBJ1-1, with D unresolved. The ends were cut back, 0 bases at V and 1 base at J, with 9 bases in the middle. The CDR3 has 15 amino acids. Germline V lookup: CDR1 KGHSH, CDR2 LQKENI. The CDR3 spells CASSPPNTQNTEAFF. In nucleotides, the CDR3 is TGTGCCAGCTCACCACCTAACACTCAGAACACTGAAGCTTTCTTT.

The V and J genes are TRBV5-5 and TRBJ1-6; D gene uncertain. V lost 0 bases to trimming and J lost 8 bases, with 9 bases between them. CDR3 size: 14 residues. Germline CDR1 is SGHKS and CDR2 is YYEKEE (reference sequence). CDR3 coding DNA: TGTGCCAGCAGCTTGGACATTGGTTATTCACCCCTCCACTTT. It yields the protein CASSLDIGYSPLHF. Full variable domain (rest looked up from reference TRBV5-5 and TRBJ1-6): DAGVTQSPTHLIKTRGQQVTLRCSPISGHKSVSWYQQVLGQGPQFIFQYYEKEERGRGNFPDRFSARQFPNYSSELNVNALLLGDSALYLCASSLDIGYSPLHFGNGTRLTVT.

This clone has just a few counts. The rearrangement joins TRBV19 to TRBJ2-1, with D tentatively TRBD2 (5 bases). The CDR3 is 11 amino acids. CDR1 and CDR2 (germline): LNHDA, SQIVND (reference sequence). Deletions cut 6 bases from V and 8 bases from J, with 8 bases between. CDR3 region: CASSLAYEQFF. The CDR3 nucleotides are TGTGCCAGTAGCCTAGCATATGAGCAGTTCTTC. The variable domain in full, with the rest retrieved from reference TRBV19 and TRBJ2-1, is DGGITQSPKYLFRKEGQNVTLSCEQNLNHDAMYWYRQDPGQGLRLIYYSQIVNDFQKGDIAEGYSVSREKKESFPLTVTSAQKNPTAFYLCASSLAYEQFFGPGTRLTVL.

This chain links TRBV11-2 with TRBJ1-1; D is possibly TRBD1 (5 bases). The CDR3 spans 13 residues. V was trimmed by 3 bases and J by 4 bases, leaving 9 bases between them. CDR1 and CDR2 (germline): SGHAT, FQNNGV. The CDR3: CASSLQGGTEAFF. CDR3 DNA sequence: TGTGCCAGCAGCTTGCAGGGCGGCACTGAAGCTTTCTTT.

This chain connects TRBV11-2 to TRBJ2-3; 7 positions match TRBD2. The germline CDR1 and CDR2 sequences are SGHAT and FQNNGV. The CDR3 runs 16 residues. V lost 1 base and J lost 3; bases outside the gene matches: 7. The CDR3 coding sequence is TGTGCCAGCAGCTTAGTCTTCGGGGGGAGGACAGATACGCAGTATTTT. Translating gives CASSLVFGGRTDTQYF.

This chain joins TRBV7-9 and TRBJ2-2, with D unclear. Germline V gene lookup returns CDR1 SEHNR and CDR2 FQNEAQ (reference sequence). This CDR3 has 13 amino acids. Trimming removed 5 bases at V and 2 bases at J, with 6 bases between. The CDR3: CASSPYNTGELFF. The CDR3 DNA reads TGTGCCAGCAGCCCTTATAACACCGGGGAGCTGTTTTTT.

This chain uses TRBV27 with TRBJ1-1, with TRBD1 matching over 8 bases. Trimming at V came to 5 bases and at J to 7 bases, leaving 9 bases not matched to a gene. CDR1 is MNHEY, CDR2 SMNVEV, per germline (reference sequence). The CDR3 sequence is 14 residues long. In DNA form, the CDR3 reads TGTGCCAGCAGTAACACAGGGGGGAGTCTTGAAGCTTTCTTT. Translation gives CASSNTGGSLEAFF.